What follows are 9 T cell receptor beta chains derived from one specimen sequenced in a study of cytomegalovirus exposure and HLA in healthy donors (dated by TCRdb to about 2017). Library preparation employed the immunoSEQ multiplex PCR assay. For the multiplex PCR, a mixture combining 60 forward primers for TCR Vbeta segments and 13 reverse primers for TCR Jbeta segments was used. TCRdb provides this immuneACCESS table in a form limited to in-frame rearrangements. Some clones are lacking; in checked studies, under half of them reflect an unresolved V gene, and why the rest are absent is not known. Recorded for this sample are 35,000 to 45,000 clones; about four fifths of them occurred a single time. About 9.3% of the sample is held by the ten biggest clonotypes. The material sequenced was PBMCs. The source is a woman aged 40 to 50 in good health and CMV-seronegative.

The genes are TRBV27 and TRBJ2-1, with 8 nucleotides matching TRBD1. Germline CDR1 MNHEY, CDR2 SMNVEV (reference sequence). V shed 2 bases and J 5 bases; nucleotides not matched to a gene: 2. CDR3 size: 14 residues. The CDR3 nucleotides are TGTGCCAGCAGTTTACAGGGACAGGACAATGAGCAGTTCTTC. Protein sequence: CASSLQGQDNEQFF.

The chain has TRBV7-2 and TRBJ1-4, with a tentative D call TRBD1 (6 bases). V lost 5 bases and J 7 bases, leaving 17 bases between the germline ends. This CDR3 has 15 amino acids. CDR1 is SGHTA and CDR2 is FQGNSA in the germline V gene. CDR3: CASSSAGEGGEKLFF. The CDR3 DNA sequence: TGTGCCAGCAGCAGCGCAGGGGAAGGCGGTGAAAAACTGTTTTTT.

This rearrangement joins TRBV2 to TRBJ1-1, with D possibly TRBD1 on 6 matching bases. Germline lookup yields CDR1 SNHLY and CDR2 FYNNEI. This CDR3 region has 12 residues. Trimming took off 4 bases at V and 6 bases at J, with 9 bases between the two ends. The CDR3 nucleotides read TGTGCCAGCAGTGCCACAGGGCCTGAAGCTTTCTTT. It is translated as CASSATGPEAFF.

This clone appeared a single time. The chain links TRBV4-1 to TRBJ2-5; the D gene is possibly TRBD1 (7 bases). The CDR3 covers 16 residues. CDR1 MGHRA and CDR2 YSYEKL come from the germline V gene. Trimming took 2 bases from V and 1 from J, leaving 14 bases between them. The CDR3 bases are TGCGCCAGCAGCCAAACCGGGGGACAGATCCAAGAGACCCAGTACTTC. Encoded protein: CASSQTGGQIQETQYF.

The V and J genes are TRBV7-2 and TRBJ1-6; D gene unclear. The V and J ends lost 5 bases and 7 bases respectively, with 6 bases between them. This CDR3 has 12 residues. Germline loops: CDR1 SGHTA, CDR2 FQGNSA. The CDR3 DNA reads TGTGCCAGCAGCCCTACCAATTCACCCCTCCACTTT. Its protein is CASSPTNSPLHF.

The count of this clone is one. The CDR3 nucleotides are TGTGCCAGCAGCCCAGGGGCGATGAACACTGAAGCTTTCTTT. Translated, it gives CASSPGAMNTEAFF. The chain employs TRBV7-2 and TRBJ1-1; tentatively, D is TRBD1 (6 bases). The V gene lost 5 bases and the J gene lost 0 bases, with 10 bases spanning the gap. The CDR3 covers 14 residues. CDR1 and CDR2 from the germline V gene are SGHTA and FQGNSA.

Note on this clone: Other nucleotide sequences from this sample produce the same CDR3. V gene TRBV6-6 combines with J gene TRBJ2-2, with 7 positions matching TRBD2. Germline V CDR1 and CDR2: MNHNY, SVGAGI (reference sequence). CDR3 length: 14 residues. V lost 5 bases, J lost 4 bases, and 4 bases stayed unmatched. The CDR3 protein is CASSTTGGTGELFF. The CDR3 nucleotides read TGTGCCAGCAGTACCACGGGGGGCACCGGGGAGCTGTTTTTT.

The chain combines TRBV12-5 with TRBJ1-5, with 9 bases that match TRBD1. This CDR3 spans 13 amino acids. Germline V gene lookup returns CDR1 LGHNT and CDR2 FRNRAP. The J segment lost 4 bases and the V segment lost 10 bases, leaving 5 bases of the junction unmatched. CDR3 protein: CAIGQGMNQPQHF. CDR3 DNA sequence: TGTGCTATTGGACAGGGGATGAATCAGCCCCAGCATTTT. Full variable domain (remainder filled in from reference TRBV12-5 and TRBJ1-5): DARVTQTPRHKVTEMGQEVTMRCQPILGHNTVFWYRQTMMQGLELLAYFRNRAPLDDSGMPKDRFSAEMPDATLATLKIQPSEPRDSAVYFCAIGQGMNQPQHFGDGTRLSIL.

This clone was detected once. V is TRBV7-2 and J is TRBJ2-3, with D perhaps matching TRBD2 (5 bases). Per germline, CDR1 SGHTA and CDR2 FQGNSA. The CDR3 is made up of 17 amino acids. Trimming removed 5 bases from V and 0 bases from J, with 18 bases in between. The CDR3 here is CASSLGPQRTSTDTQYF. The DNA of the CDR3 is TGTGCCAGCAGCCTTGGACCCCAGCGGACTAGCACAGATACGCAGTATTTT.